This T cell receptor (beta chain) was recorded in a study of regulatory T cells in long-lasting Graves disease. Study-level points and caveats: TCR diversity was lower in persistent than newly diagnosed Graves' disease.

Stated time point: newly diagnosed GD, antithyroid drugs for less than 3 months. The TCR library was made from RNA extracted from PBMCs. The authors drew patients from an endocrinology department in Xi'an, China. Building the TCR beta libraries relied on iRepertoire HTBI primers, and CDR3 regions underwent Arm-PCR. TCRdb re-called the multiplex PCR reads through MiXCR, storing one row per CDR3 protein. The sample includes approximately 400,000 distinct CDR3 sequences, roughly 15% of them seen just once. This clonotype was seen more than once but under ten times. Its antigen is as yet unknown. These data are also associated with another study on T cells in Graves' hyperthyroidism and ophthalmopathy.

The sequences come from peripheral blood mononuclear cells (PBMCs), collected at new diagnosis, from a patient treated with antithyroid drugs. The receptor comes from a woman in her 40s with Graves disease.

CDR3 DNA sequence: TGTGCCAGCAGCGGCTCAGGGGGAATCACAGATACGCAGTATTTT. It translates to CASSGSGGITDTQYF. The gene calls are TRBV9 and TRBJ2-3, with 7 bases lining up with TRBD1. This CDR3 has 15 residues. The ends lost 3 bases at V and 2 bases at J; junction bases unmatched: 6. Germline V gene lookup returns CDR1 SGDLS and CDR2 YYNGEE. The full variable domain, its missing parts supplied by reference TRBV9 and TRBJ2-3, is DSGVTQTPKHLITATGQRVTLRCSPRSGDLSVYWYQQSLDQGLQFLIQYYNGEERAKGNILERFSAQQFPDLHSELNLSSLELGDSALYFCASSGSGGITDTQYFGPGTRLTVL.